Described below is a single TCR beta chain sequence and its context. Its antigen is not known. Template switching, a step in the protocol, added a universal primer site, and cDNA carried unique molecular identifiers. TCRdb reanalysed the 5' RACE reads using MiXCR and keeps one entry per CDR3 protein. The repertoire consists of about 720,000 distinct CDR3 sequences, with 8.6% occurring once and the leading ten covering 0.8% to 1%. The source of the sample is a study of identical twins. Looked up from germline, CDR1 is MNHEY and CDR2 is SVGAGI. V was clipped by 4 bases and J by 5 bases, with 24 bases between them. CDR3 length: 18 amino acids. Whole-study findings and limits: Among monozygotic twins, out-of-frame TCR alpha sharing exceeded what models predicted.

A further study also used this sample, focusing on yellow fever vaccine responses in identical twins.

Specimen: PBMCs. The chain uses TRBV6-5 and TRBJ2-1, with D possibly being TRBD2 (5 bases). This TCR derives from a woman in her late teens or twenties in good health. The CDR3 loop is CASSSLPPTTGYDNEQFF. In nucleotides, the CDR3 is TGTGCCAGCAGTTCCCTTCCCCCGACTACCGGGTACGACAATGAGCAGTTCTTC.